This is a list of T cell receptor beta chains from one sample in a study of blood T cell repertoires in COVID-19. Using immunoSEQ multiplex PCR, the repertoire was profiled, and TCRdb retains in-frame clones only, with some absent. The repertoire has 200,000 to 300,000 clones, about 79% of them found once; the top ten carry over 7.5%. The sample consisted of peripheral blood. The source of these receptors is an elderly man with acute or convalescent COVID-19. The CDR3 runs from the conserved cysteine through the conserved F or W. Each record gives: J gene, clone size, D gene, V gene, CDR3 protein, CDR3 DNA. D genes are given only for firm matches. Clone size appears in some rows only: once, few, many, or a class for an expanded clone.

>TRBJ1-5|NA|TRBD1|TRBV2
CASSEFDRGKQPQHF
TGTGCCAGCAGTGAATTTGACAGGGGAAAGCAGCCCCAGCATTTT
>TRBJ1-1|NA|TRBD1|TRBV28
CASSPGQVVLTEAFF
TGTGCCAGCAGTCCCGGACAGGTAGTTTTAACTGAAGCTTTCTTT
>TRBJ2-1|NA|TRBD2|TRBV10-3
CAISGLTSGSTNEQFF
TGTGCCATCAGTGGCCTGACTAGCGGGAGCACCAATGAGCAGTTCTTC
>TRBJ1-4|NA|NA|TRBV28
CASRETKGLYEKLFF
TGTGCCAGCAGAGAAACAAAGGGGTTGTACGAAAAACTGTTTTTT
>TRBJ1-6|NA|NA|TRBV2
CASTLEGRNSPLHF
TGTGCCAGCACCCTGGAAGGGAGGAATTCACCCCTCCACTTT
>TRBJ2-2|NA|NA|TRBV21-1
CASRPSSGLAGEDGELFF
TGTGCCAGCAGACCTAGTTCAGGACTAGCGGGAGAGGACGGGGAGCTGTTTTTT
>TRBJ1-1|NA|NA|TRBV24-1
CATSDPSGRVLLRAFF
TGTGCCACCAGTGACCCCTCCGGCAGGGTGCTACTAAGAGCTTTCTTT
>TRBJ2-1|NA|NA|TRBV2
CASKGHGLNEQFF
TGTGCCAGCAAGGGACATGGACTCAATGAGCAGTTCTTC
>TRBJ2-7|NA|NA|TRBV7-2
CASSYSGAYEQYF
TGTGCCAGCAGCTACTCCGGGGCCTACGAGCAGTACTTC
>TRBJ1-4|few|NA|TRBV5-6
CASSLYGGGLSNEKLFF
TGTGCCAGCAGCTTGTATGGGGGCGGCCTCAGTAATGAAAAACTGTTTTTT
>TRBJ1-1|NA|NA|TRBV4-2
CASSQDKQNTEAFF
TGTGCCAGCAGCCAAGATAAACAAAACACTGAAGCTTTCTTT
>TRBJ1-1|NA|NA|TRBV5-4
CASSPSWFRNTEAFF
TGTGCCAGCAGCCCCTCGTGGTTTAGGAACACTGAAGCTTTCTTT
>TRBJ2-2|few|NA|TRBV9
CASSVAAGLNTGELFF
TGTGCCAGCAGCGTAGCTGCAGGACTCAACACCGGGGAGCTGTTTTTT
>TRBJ1-2|NA|NA|TRBV5-1
CASSPESGYGYTF
TGCGCCAGCAGCCCGGAGAGTGGCTATGGCTACACCTTC
>TRBJ2-1|once|TRBD2|TRBV4-1
CASSQDSRTSGRNEQFF
TGCGCCAGCAGCCAAGATTCCAGGACTAGCGGGAGAAATGAGCAGTTCTTC
>TRBJ2-5|NA|NA|TRBV7-6
CASSFLETQYF
TGTGCCAGCAGCTTTCTAGAGACCCAGTACTTC
>TRBJ2-1|NA|TRBD2|TRBV7-2
CASSFGLAGLGEQFF
TGTGCCAGCAGCTTTGGGCTAGCGGGTCTGGGGGAGCAGTTCTTC